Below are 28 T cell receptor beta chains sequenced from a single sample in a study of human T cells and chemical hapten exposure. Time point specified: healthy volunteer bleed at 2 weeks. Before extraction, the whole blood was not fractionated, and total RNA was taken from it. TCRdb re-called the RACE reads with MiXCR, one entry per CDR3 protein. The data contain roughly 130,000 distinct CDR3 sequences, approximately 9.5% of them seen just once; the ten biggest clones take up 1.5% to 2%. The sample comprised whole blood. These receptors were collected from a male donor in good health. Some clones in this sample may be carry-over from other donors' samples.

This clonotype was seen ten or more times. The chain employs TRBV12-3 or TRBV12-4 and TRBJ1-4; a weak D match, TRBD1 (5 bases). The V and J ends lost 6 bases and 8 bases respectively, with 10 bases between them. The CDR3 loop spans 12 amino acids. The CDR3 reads CASSLWGEKLFF. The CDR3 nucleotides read TGTGCCAGCAGCCTTTGGGGGGAAAAACTGTTTTTT.

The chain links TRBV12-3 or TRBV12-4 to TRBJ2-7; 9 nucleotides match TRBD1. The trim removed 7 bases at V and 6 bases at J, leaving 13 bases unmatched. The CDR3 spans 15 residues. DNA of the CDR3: TGTGCCAGCAAAATCACCGGGACAGGGATCCCCGAGCAGTACTTC. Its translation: CASKITGTGIPEQYF.

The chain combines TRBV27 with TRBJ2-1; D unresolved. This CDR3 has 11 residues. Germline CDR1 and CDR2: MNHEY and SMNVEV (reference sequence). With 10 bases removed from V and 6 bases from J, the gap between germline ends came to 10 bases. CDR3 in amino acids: CAIAHFNEQFF. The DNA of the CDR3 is TGTGCCATCGCCCACTTCAATGAGCAGTTCTTC.

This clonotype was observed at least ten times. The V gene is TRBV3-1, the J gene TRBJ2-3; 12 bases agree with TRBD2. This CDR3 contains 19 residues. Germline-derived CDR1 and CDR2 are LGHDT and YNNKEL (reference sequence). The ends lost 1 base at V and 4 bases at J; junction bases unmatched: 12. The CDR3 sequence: CASSQGFLAGGGASDTQYF. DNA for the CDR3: TGTGCCAGCAGCCAAGGATTTCTAGCGGGAGGGGGAGCCTCAGATACGCAGTATTTT.

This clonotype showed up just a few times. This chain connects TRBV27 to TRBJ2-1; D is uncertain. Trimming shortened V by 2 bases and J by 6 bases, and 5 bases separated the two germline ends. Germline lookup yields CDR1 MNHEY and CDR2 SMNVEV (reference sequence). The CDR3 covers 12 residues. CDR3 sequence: CASSLPSNEQFF. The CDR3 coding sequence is TGTGCCAGCAGTTTACCTAGCAATGAGCAGTTCTTC.

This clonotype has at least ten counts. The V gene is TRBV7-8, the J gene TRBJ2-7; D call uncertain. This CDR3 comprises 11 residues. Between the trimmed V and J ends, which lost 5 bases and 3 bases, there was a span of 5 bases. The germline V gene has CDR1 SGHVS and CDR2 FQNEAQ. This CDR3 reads CASSASYEQYF. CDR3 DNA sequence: TGTGCCAGCAGCGCTAGCTACGAGCAGTACTTC.

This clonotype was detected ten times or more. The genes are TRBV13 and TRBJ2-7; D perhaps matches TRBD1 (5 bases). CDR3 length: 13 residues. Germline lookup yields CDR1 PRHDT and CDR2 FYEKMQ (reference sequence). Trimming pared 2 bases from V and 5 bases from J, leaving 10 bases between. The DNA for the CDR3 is TGTGCCAGCAGCTTACCAGGGAACAACGAGCAGTACTTC. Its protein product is CASSLPGNNEQYF.

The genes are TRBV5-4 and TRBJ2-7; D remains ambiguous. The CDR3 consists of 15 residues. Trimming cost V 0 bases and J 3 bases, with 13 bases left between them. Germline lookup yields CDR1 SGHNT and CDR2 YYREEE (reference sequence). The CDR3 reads CASSLGTRNFYEQYF. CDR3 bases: TGTGCCAGCAGCTTGGGAACGCGAAACTTCTACGAGCAGTACTTC.

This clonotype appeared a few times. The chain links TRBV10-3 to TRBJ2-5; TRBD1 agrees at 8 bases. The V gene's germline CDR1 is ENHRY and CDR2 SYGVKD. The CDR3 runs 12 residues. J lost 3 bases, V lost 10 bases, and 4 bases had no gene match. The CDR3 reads CATQTGEETQYF. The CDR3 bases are TGTGCCACGCAGACAGGGGAAGAGACCCAGTACTTC.

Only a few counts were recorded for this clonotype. CDR3 nucleotides: TGTGCCAGCAGTTTAGGGAACAGATACAATGAGCAGTTCTTC. This encodes CASSLGNRYNEQFF. V is TRBV12-3 or TRBV12-4 and J is TRBJ2-1; no firm D call. The V end was cut by 1 base, the J end by 4 bases, with 8 bases between. The CDR3 sequence is 14 residues long.

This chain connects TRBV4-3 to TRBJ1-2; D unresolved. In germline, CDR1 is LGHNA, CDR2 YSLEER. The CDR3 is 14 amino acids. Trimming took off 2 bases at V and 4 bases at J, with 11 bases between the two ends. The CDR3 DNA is TGCGCCAGCAGCCAATCTGGGGATGGCTATGGCTACACCTTC. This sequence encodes CASSQSGDGYGYTF.

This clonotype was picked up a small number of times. The CDR3 bases are TGTGCCATCAGTGAAAGGGTTCAAGAGACCCAGTACTTC. It is translated as CAISERVQETQYF. The chain couples TRBV10-3 to TRBJ2-5; no clear D. The germline V gene has CDR1 ENHRY and CDR2 SYGVKD. There are 13 residues in the CDR3. The V gene lost 3 bases and the J gene lost 2 bases, with 7 bases spanning the gap.

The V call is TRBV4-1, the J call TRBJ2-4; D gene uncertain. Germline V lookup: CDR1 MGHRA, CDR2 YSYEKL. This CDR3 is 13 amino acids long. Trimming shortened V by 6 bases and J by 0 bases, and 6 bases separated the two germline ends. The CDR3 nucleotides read TGCGCCAGCAGGGGCCTAGCCAAAAACATTCAGTACTTC. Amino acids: CASRGLAKNIQYF.

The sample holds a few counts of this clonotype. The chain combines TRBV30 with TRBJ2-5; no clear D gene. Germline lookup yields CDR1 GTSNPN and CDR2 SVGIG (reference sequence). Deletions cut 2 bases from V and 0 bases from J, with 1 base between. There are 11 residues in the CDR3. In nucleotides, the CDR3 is TGTGCCTGGAGTCACCAAGAGACCCAGTACTTC. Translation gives CAWSHQETQYF. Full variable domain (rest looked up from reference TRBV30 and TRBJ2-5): SQTIHQWPATLVQPVGSPLSLECTVEGTSNPNLYWYRQAAGRGLQLLFYSVGIGQISSEVPQNLSASRPQDRQFILSSKKLLLSDSGFYLCAWSHQETQYFGPGTRLLVL.

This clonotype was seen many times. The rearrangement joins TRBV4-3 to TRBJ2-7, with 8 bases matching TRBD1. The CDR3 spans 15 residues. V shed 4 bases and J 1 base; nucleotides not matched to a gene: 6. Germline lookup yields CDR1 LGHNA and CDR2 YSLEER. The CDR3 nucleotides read TGCGCCAGCAGCCCCGGGACAGGTGATTCCTACGAGCAGTACTTC. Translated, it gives CASSPGTGDSYEQYF.

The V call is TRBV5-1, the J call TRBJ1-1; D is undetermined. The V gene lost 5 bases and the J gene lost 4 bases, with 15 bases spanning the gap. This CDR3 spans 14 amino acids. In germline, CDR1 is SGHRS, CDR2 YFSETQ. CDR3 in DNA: TGCGCCAGCAGTATAGTGGGCGGAGGCACTGAAGCTTTCTTT. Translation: CASSIVGGGTEAFF.

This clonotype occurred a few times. The CDR3 here is CSASSAGRGETQYF. DNA of the CDR3: TGCAGTGCTAGTTCGGCAGGGCGGGGGGAGACCCAGTACTTC. The chain couples TRBV20-1 to TRBJ2-5, with 7 bases that match TRBD2. In germline, CDR1 is DFQATT, CDR2 SNEGSKA (reference sequence). The junction had 9 bases not matched to a gene; V was cut back by 3 bases and J by 5 bases. The CDR3 totals 14 residues.

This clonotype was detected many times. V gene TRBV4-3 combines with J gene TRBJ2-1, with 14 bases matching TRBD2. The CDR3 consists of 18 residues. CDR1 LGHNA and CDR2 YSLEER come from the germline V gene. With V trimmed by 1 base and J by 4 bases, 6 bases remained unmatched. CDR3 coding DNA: TGCGCCAGCAGCCAAGCCGGCTGGACTAGCGGGGGGTACAATGAGCAGTTCTTC. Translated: CASSQAGWTSGGYNEQFF.

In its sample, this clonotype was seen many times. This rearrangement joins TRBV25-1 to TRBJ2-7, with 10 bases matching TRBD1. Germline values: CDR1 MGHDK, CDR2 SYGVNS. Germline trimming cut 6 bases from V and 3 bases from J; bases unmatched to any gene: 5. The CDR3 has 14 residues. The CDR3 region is CASSLGQGFYEQYF. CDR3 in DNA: TGTGCCAGCAGCCTGGGACAGGGGTTCTACGAGCAGTACTTC.

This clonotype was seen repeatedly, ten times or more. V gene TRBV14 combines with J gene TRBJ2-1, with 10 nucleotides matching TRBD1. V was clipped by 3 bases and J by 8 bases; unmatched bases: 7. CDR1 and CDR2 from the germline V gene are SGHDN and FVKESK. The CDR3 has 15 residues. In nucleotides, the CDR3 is TGTGCCAGCAGCCAGACCGGGACAGGGGCCCATGAGCAGTTCTTC. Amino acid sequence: CASSQTGTGAHEQFF.

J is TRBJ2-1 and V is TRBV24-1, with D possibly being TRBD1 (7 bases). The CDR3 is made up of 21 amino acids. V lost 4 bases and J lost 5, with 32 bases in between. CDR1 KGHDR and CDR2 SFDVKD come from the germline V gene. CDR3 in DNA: TGTGCCACCAGTGACCCTGACAGGGAGGTGGCGCGGGATTTGCTGGACAATGAGCAGTTCTTC. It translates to CATSDPDREVARDLLDNEQFF.

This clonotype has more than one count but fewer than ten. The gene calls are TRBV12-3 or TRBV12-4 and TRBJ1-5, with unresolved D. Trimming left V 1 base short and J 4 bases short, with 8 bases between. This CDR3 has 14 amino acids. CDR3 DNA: TGTGCCAGCAGTTTAGGAGGGTTAAATCAGCCCCAGCATTTT. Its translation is CASSLGGLNQPQHF.

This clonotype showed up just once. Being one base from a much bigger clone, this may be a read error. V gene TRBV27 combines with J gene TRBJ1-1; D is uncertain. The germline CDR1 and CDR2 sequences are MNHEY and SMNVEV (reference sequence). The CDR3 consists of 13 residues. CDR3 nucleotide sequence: TGTGACAGCAGTCCCCCGGGCGGGACTGAAGCTTTCTTT. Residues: CDSSPPGGTEAFF.

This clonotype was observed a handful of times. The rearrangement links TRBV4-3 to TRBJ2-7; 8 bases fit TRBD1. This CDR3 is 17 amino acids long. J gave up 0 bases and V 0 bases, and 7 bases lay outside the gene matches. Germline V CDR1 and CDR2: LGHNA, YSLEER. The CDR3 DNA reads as TGCGCCAGCAGCCAAGATCTCGCAGGACAGGGCTCCTACGAGCAGTACTTC. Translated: CASSQDLAGQGSYEQYF.

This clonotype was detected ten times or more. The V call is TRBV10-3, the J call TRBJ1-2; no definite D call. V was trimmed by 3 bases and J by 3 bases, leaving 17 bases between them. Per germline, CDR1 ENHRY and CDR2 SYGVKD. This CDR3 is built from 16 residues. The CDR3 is CAISEKGIGKDYGYTF. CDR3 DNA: TGTGCCATCAGTGAAAAGGGTATTGGGAAAGACTATGGCTACACCTTC.

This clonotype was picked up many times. The CDR3 here is CASKSGGQPQHF. The CDR3 DNA sequence: TGTGCCAGCAAATCCGGTGGTCAGCCCCAGCATTTT. The rearrangement uses TRBV6-5 and TRBJ1-5, with D hard to call. Trimming pared 7 bases from V and 6 bases from J, leaving 10 bases between. The CDR3 consists of 12 residues. The germline gives CDR1 MNHEY, CDR2 SVGAGI.

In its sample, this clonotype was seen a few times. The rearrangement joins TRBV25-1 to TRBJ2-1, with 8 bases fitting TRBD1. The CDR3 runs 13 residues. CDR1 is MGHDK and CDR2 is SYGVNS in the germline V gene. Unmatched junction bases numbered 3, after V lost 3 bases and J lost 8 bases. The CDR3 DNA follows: TGTGCCAGCAGTGAGGAGGACAGGGATGAGCAGTTCTTC. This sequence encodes CASSEEDRDEQFF.

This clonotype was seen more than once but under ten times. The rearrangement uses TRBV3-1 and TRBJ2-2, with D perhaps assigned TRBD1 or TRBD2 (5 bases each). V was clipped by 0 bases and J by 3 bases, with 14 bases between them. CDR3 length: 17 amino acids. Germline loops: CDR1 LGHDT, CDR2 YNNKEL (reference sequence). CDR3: CASSQDGRGAYTGELFF. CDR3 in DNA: TGTGCCAGCAGCCAAGATGGAAGAGGGGCCTACACCGGGGAGCTGTTTTTT.